This T cell receptor beta chain was retrieved from a study of T cells after yellow fever vaccination. MiXCR, run by TCRdb on the 5' RACE reads, gives a single entry per CDR3 protein. In the table there are around 300,000 distinct CDR3 sequences, approximately 4% of which are singletons. This clonotype was observed a handful of times. Trimming took 2 bases from V and 1 from J, leaving 8 bases between them. Germline V CDR1 and CDR2: MNHEY, SVGAGI. The CDR3 is 14 amino acids. The receptor was isolated from a man between 18 and 29 years old who received the YFV17D yellow fever vaccine. Specimen: PBMCs, collected 5 days after the yellow fever booster vaccination. The chain joins TRBV6-5 to TRBJ1-1; D uncertain. The CDR3 reads CASSYKRTNTEAFF. For the CDR3, the DNA is TGTGCCAGCAGTTACAAACGGACGAACACTGAAGCTTTCTTT.